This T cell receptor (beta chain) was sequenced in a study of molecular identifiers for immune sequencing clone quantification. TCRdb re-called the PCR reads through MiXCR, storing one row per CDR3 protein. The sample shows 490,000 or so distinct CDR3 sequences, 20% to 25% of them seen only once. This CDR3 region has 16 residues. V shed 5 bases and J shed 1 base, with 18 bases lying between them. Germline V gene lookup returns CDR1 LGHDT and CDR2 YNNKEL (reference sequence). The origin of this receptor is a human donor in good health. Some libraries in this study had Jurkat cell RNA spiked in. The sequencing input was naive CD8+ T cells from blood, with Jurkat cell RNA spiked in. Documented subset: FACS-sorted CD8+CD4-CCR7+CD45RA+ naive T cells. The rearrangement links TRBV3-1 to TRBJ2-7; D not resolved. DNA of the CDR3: TGTGCCAGCAGCGACTCCGAGAGGATGATTTCCTACGAGCAGTACTTC. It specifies CASSDSERMISYEQYF.